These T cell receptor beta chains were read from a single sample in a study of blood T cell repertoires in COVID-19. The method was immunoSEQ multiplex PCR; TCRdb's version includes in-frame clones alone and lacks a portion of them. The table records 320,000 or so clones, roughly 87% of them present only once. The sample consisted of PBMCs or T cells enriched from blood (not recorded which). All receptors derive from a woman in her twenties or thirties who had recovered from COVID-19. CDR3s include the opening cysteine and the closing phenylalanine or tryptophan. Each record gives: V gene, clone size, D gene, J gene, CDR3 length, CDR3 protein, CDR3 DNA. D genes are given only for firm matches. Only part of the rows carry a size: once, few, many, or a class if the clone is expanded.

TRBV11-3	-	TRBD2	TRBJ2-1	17	CASSLGQGGEREVEQFF	TGTGCCAGCAGCTTAGGCCAGGGGGGGGAGCGGGAGGTTGAGCAGTTCTTC
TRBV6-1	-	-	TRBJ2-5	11	CASSIQETQYF	TGTGCCAGCAGTATACAAGAGACCCAGTACTTC
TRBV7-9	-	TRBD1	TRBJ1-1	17	CASSLVGQGIMNTEAFF	TGTGCCAGCAGCTTAGTAGGACAGGGGATCATGAACACTGAAGCTTTCTTT
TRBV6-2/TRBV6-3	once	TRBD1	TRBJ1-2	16	CASSSQGARFLGGYTF	TGTGCCAGCAGTTCCCAGGGGGCGAGATTCCTCGGTGGCTACACCTTC
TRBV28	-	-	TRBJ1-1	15	CASSLGRRMNTEAFF	TGTGCCAGCAGTTTGGGGCGGAGAATGAACACTGAAGCTTTCTTT
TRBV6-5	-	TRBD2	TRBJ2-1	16	CASSYPRGVSYNEQFF	TGTGCCAGCAGTTACCCGCGGGGGGTCTCCTACAATGAGCAGTTCTTC
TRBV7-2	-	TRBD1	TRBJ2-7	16	CASSYLHDRGWYEQYF	TGTGCCAGCAGCTATCTCCATGACAGGGGATGGTACGAGCAGTACTTC
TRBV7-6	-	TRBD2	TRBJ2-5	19	CASSAEGLAGGRFQETQYF	TGTGCCAGCAGCGCCGAAGGACTAGCGGGGGGGAGATTTCAAGAGACCCAGTACTTC
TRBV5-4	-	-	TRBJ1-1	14	CASSPSGGNTEAFF	TGTGCCAGCAGCCCGTCGGGGGGGAACACTGAAGCTTTCTTT
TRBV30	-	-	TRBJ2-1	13	CAYRSGSYNEQFF	TGTGCCTACCGGAGCGGGTCTTACAATGAGCAGTTCTTC
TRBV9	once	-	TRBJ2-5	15	CASSGRDKGQETQYF	TGTGCCAGCAGCGGCCGGGACAAGGGACAAGAGACCCAGTACTTC
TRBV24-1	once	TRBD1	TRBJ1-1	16	CATSGSGQGDLTEAFF	TGTGCCACCAGTGGTTCCGGACAGGGGGATCTCACTGAAGCTTTCTTT
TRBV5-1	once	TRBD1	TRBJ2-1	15	CASSSPDRVGNEQFF	TGCGCCAGCAGCTCCCCCGACAGGGTCGGCAATGAGCAGTTCTTC
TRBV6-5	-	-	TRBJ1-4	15	CASRNRRQINEKLFF	TGTGCCAGCAGGAACCGGAGACAGATCAATGAAAAACTGTTTTTT
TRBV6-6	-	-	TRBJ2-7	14	CASTPTGSSYEQYF	TGTGCCAGCACCCCAACAGGGAGCTCCTACGAGCAGTACTTC
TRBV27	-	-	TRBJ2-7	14	CASSYQGIGDEQYF	TGTGCCAGCAGTTATCAGGGGATCGGCGACGAGCAGTACTTC
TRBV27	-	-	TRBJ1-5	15	CASSLSGGSNQPQHF	TGTGCCAGCAGTTTATCTGGGGGGAGCAATCAGCCCCAGCATTTT
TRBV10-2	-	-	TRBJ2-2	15	CASSESGGAGGELFF	TGCGCCAGCAGTGAGTCGGGGGGGGCAGGCGGGGAGCTGTTTTTT
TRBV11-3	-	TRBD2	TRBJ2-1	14	CASSRDYSADEQFF	TGTGCCAGCAGCCGGGACTATTCAGCCGATGAGCAGTTCTTC
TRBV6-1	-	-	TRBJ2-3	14	CASSEYQGTDTQYF	TGTGCCAGCAGTGAGTATCAGGGGACAGATACGCAGTATTTT
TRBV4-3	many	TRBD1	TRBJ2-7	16	CASSQELGQGAGEQYF	TGCGCCAGCAGCCAAGAGCTTGGACAGGGGGCTGGGGAGCAGTACTTC
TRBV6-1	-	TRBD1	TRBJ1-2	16	CASSVRGTEGLYGYTF	TGTGCCAGCAGTGTTCGGGGGACAGAAGGCCTCTATGGCTACACCTTC
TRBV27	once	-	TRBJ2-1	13	CASSPNPQRQQFF	TGTGCCAGCAGTCCCAACCCCCAGCGGCAGCAGTTCTTC
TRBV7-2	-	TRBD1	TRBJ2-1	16	CASSTRQGPSYNEQFF	TGTGCCAGCAGCACGAGACAGGGGCCCTCCTACAATGAGCAGTTCTTC
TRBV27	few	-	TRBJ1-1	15	CASSPRQAINTEAFF	TGTGCCAGCAGTCCAAGACAGGCCATTAACACTGAAGCTTTCTTT
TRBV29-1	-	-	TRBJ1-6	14	CSVRTDPLNSPLHF	TGCAGCGTTCGGACTGATCCCTTGAATTCACCCCTCCACTTT
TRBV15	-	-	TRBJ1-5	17	CATSRDKVNFGNQPQHF	TGTGCCACCAGCAGAGATAAAGTAAACTTTGGCAATCAGCCCCAGCATTTT
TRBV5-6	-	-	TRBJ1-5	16	CASSKGTFFSNQPQHF	TGTGCCAGCAGCAAAGGGACTTTTTTTAGCAATCAGCCCCAGCATTTT
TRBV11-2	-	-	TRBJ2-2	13	CASSLSPSGELFF	TGTGCCAGCAGCTTAAGCCCATCCGGGGAGCTGTTTTTT
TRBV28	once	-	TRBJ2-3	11	CAVGEADTQYF	TGTGCCGTCGGTGAGGCAGATACGCAGTATTTT
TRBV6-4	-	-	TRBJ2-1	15	CASSDSAGSYNEQFF	TGTGCCAGCAGTGACTCAGCGGGCTCCTACAATGAGCAGTTCTTC
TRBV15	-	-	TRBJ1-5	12	CATSRPSQPQHF	TGTGCCACCAGCAGACCCAGTCAGCCCCAGCATTTT
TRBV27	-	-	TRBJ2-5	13	CASSLGGGETQYF	TGTGCCAGCAGTTTAGGTGGGGGGGAGACCCAGTACTTC
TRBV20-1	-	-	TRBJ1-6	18	CSASAGFRGVSYNSPLHF	TGCAGTGCTAGTGCAGGGTTCAGGGGTGTCTCCTATAATTCACCCCTCCACTTT
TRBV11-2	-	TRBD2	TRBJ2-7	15	CASSPWVAGGHEQYF	TGTGCCAGCAGCCCTTGGGTAGCGGGAGGCCACGAGCAGTACTTC
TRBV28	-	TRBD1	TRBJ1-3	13	CASSQWGGQAWYF	TGTGCCAGCAGTCAGTGGGGGGGACAGGCTTGGTATTTT
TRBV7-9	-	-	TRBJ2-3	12	CASSLPGDTQYF	TGTGCCAGCAGCTTACCGGGGGATACGCAGTATTTT
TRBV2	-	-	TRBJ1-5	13	CASQTESNQPQHF	TGTGCCAGCCAGACAGAGAGCAATCAGCCCCAGCATTTT
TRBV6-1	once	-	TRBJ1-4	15	CASSERQVGSEKLFF	TGTGCCAGCAGTGAACGCCAGGTCGGAAGTGAAAAACTGTTTTTT
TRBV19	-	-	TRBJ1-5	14	CASSMQQGNQPQHF	TGTGCCAGTAGTATGCAACAGGGTAATCAGCCCCAGCATTTT
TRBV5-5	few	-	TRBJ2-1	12	CASSPARYEQFF	TGTGCCAGCAGCCCGGCGAGGTATGAGCAGTTCTTC
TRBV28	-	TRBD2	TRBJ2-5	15	CASSSPTSGGAAGYF	TGTGCCAGCAGTTCTCCGACTAGCGGGGGGGCGGCTGGATACTTC
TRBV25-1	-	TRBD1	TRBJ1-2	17	CASSESSSGQGVYGYTF	TGTGCCAGCAGTGAATCCTCCTCGGGACAGGGGGTCTATGGCTACACCTTC
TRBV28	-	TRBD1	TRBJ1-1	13	CASSSGTETEAFF	TGTGCCAGCAGTAGTGGGACAGAGACTGAAGCTTTCTTT
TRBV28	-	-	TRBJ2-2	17	CASSFFLTSSFTGELFF	TGTGCCAGCAGTTTTTTTCTGACTAGTAGTTTCACCGGGGAGCTGTTTTTT